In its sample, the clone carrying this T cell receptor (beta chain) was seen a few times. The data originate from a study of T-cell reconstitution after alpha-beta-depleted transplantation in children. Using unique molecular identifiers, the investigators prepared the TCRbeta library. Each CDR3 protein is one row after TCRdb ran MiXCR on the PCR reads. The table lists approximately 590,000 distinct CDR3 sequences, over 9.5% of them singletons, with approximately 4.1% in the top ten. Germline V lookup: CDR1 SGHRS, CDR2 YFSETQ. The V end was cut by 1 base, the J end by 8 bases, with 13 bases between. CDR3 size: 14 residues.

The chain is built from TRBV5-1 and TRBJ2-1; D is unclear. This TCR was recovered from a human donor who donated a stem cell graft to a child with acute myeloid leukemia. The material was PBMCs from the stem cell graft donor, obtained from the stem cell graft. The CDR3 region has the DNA TGCGCCAGCAGCTTGCGTCCCGGCCAAGATGAGCAGTTCTTC. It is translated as CASSLRPGQDEQFF. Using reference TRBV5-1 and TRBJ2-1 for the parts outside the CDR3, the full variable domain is KAGVTQTPRYLIKTRGQQVTLSCSPISGHRSVSWYQQTPGQGLQFLFEYFSETQRNKGNFPGRFSGRQFSNSRSEMNVSTLELGDSALYLCASSLRPGQDEQFFGPGTRLTVL.